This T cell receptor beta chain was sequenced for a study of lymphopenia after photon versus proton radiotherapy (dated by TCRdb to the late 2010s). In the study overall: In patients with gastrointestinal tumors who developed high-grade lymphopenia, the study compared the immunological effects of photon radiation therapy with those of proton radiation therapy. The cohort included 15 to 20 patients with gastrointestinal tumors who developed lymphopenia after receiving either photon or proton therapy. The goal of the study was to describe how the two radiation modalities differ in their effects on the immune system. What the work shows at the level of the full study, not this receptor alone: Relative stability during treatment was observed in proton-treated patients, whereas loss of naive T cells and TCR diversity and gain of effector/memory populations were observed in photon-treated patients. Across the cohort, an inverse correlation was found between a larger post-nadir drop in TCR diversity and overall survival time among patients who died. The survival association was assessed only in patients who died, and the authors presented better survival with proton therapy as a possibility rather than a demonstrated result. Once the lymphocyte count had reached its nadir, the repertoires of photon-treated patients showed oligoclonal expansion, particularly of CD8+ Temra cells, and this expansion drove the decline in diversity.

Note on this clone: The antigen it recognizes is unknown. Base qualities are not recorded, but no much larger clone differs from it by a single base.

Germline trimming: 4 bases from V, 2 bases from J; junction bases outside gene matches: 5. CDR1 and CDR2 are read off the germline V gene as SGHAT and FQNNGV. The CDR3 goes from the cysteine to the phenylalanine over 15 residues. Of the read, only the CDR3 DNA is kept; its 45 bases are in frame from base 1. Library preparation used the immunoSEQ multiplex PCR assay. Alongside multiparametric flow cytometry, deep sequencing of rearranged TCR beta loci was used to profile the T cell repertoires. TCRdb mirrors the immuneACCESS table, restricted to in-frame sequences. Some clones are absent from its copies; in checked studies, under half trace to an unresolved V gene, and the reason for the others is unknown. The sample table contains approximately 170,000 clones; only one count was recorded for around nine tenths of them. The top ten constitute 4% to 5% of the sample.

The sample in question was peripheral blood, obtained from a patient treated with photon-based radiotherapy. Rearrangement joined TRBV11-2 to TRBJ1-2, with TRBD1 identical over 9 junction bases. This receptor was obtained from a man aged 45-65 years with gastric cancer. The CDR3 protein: CASSYTGTGNYGYTF. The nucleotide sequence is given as TGTGCCAGCAGCTACACCGGGACAGGGAACTATGGCTACACCTTC.